This T cell receptor (beta chain) is drawn from a study of T cell responses to AZD1222 COVID-19 vaccine (dated by TCRdb to the early 2020s). Concerning the study at large: A total of 233 trial participants underwent TCR sequencing, of whom some 200 had received two doses of AZD1222 and about 25 had received two doses of the MenACWY control vaccine. Trial participants were enrolled by age into 18-55, 56-69 and 70-plus year subgroups, with approximately 150, 30 and 60 TCR-sequenced participants respectively.

The CDR3 regions of human TCRbeta chains were subjected to immunosequencing. The authors processed their data as follows. TCRs in the repertoires were matched against a reference library of SARS-CoV-2-specific TCRs that had been generated with the MIRA antigen-specificity platform. Breadth meant the fraction of unique TCRs that were SARS-CoV-2-associated, whereas depth meant the fraction of total T cells that were SARS-CoV-2-associated. Each spike-specific TCR was assigned to its reactive spike region and to a CD4 or CD8 class using the MIRA data. Log10-transformed breadth and depth values were compared by one-way ANOVA with Sidak's multiple comparisons tests. TCRdb took this table from immuneACCESS and kept in-frame rearrangements with V and J called. Such tables lack part of the clones; where checked against another copy, unresolved V genes explain under half of the gap, and the rest is unexplained. The DNA gave D and trimming, while V, J and clone size come from that table. The sample table shows just over 150,000 clones, and about 89% are seen once. The ten largest clones capture roughly 9.1% of the sample.

Measured from the cysteine to the phenylalanine, the CDR3 is 15 residues long. Only CDR3 DNA remains: 45 bases, in frame from the first base. Trimming leaves V shorter by 3 bases and J shorter by 5 bases, with the junction holding 6 bases beyond the gene matches. The germline V gene (reference sequence) supplies CDR1 MNHEY and CDR2 SMNVEV. The paper's findings and limits, for the study overall: Only five or six AZD1222 recipients were SARS-CoV-2 seropositive at baseline, limiting conclusions about previously exposed vaccinees. The 56-69-year group was small, and its depth increase did not reach significance, likely because of low power. Because no day 14 peak-response samples were available, repertoires were characterized only after the peak T cell response. A significant rise in spike-specific TCR breadth and depth was observed after two AZD1222 doses relative to day 0 and relative to MenACWY recipients. The vaccine-associated CD4 TCRs covered the entire spike protein, and the dominant responses fell in regions 160-218 and 743-854. Nearly half of unique spike-specific TCRs reportedly recognized epitopes outside regions mutated in the B.1.351 and B.1.1.7 variants. Participants were mostly white British, with more females than males. The authors suggested clonal diversity may have been underestimated.

The time point label on this specimen signifies: about 28 days (+/-7) after the second vaccine dose. AZD1222 recipients with second doses at about 4 weeks or about 12 weeks were pooled, because spike-specific TCR depth and breadth did not differ between schedules. The vaccinee samples were drawn from two UK trials, COV001 and COV002, one of which was a single-blind randomized controlled phase 2/3 trial testing AZD1222 (ChAdOx1 nCoV-19) in healthy adults. Trial participant PBMC samples were collected at day 0 and day 28 after the second dose for TCRbeta chain sequencing. On this clone itself: The antigen it binds to is not known. There are no base qualities to consult, and no much larger clone falls within one base.

This sequence originates from an adult who received the AZD1222 COVID-19 vaccine. Rearrangement joined TRBV27 to TRBJ2-2, with 7 central nucleotides matching TRBD1. Sequences were derived from peripheral blood, sampled 28 days after the second AZD1222 dose. The CDR3 loop reads CASSLTGSRTGELFF. The nucleotides are TGTGCCAGCAGTTTGACAGGGTCGAGGACCGGGGAGCTGTTTTTT.